Each of the 9 T cell receptor beta chains below was sequenced from the same sample in a study of regulatory T cells in long-lasting Graves disease. Arm-PCR of CDR3 regions with iRepertoire HTBI primers generated TCR beta libraries. Each CDR3 protein gets one entry after TCRdb re-called the multiplex PCR reads with MiXCR. Among approximately 470,000 distinct CDR3 sequences, roughly 17% were seen once, and the ten largest hold 9.5% to 15%. The time point here: newly diagnosed GD, antithyroid drugs for less than 3 months. PBMCs provided the RNA from which the TCR library was made. These data are also associated with another study on T cells in Graves' hyperthyroidism and ophthalmopathy.

Sequences were derived from peripheral blood mononuclear cells (PBMCs), sampled at new diagnosis, from a patient treated with antithyroid drugs. Receptor source: a man aged 35-49 years with Graves disease.

A note on this clonotype: A read error may explain this, as a much larger clone is one base away. J is TRBJ2-5 and V is TRBV7-8, with 11 bases matching TRBD2. Germline values: CDR1 SGHVS, CDR2 FQNEAQ. The CDR3 has 14 residues. Germline trimming cut 3 bases from V and 3 bases from J; bases unmatched to any gene: 0. This CDR3 is CASSLTSGKETQYF. Here the CDR3 DNA reads TGTGCCAGCAGCTTGACTAGCGGGAAAGAGACCCAGTACTTC. Full variable domain (rest looked up from reference TRBV7-8 and TRBJ2-5): GAGVSQSPRYKVAKRGQDVALRCDPISGHVSLFWYQQALGQGPEFLTYFQNEAQLDKSGLPSDRFFAERPEGSVSTLKIQRTQQEDSAVYLCASSLTSGKETQYFGPGTRLLVL.

This clonotype occurred many times. The chain links TRBV30 to TRBJ2-7; D possibly corresponds to TRBD1 (6 bases). This CDR3 spans 12 amino acids. Germline CDR1 is GTSNPN and CDR2 is SVGIG (reference sequence). Trimming removed 2 bases at V and 1 base at J, with 6 bases between. The CDR3 nucleotides read TGTGCCTGGAGTAGGGGGTCCTACGAGCAGTACTTC. Translating gives CAWSRGSYEQYF.

The CDR3 protein is CASSYRGMGETQYF. CDR3 nucleotides: TGTGCCAGCAGTTACAGGGGGATGGGAGAGACCCAGTACTTC. The V call is TRBV7-9, the J call TRBJ2-5; 8 bases map to TRBD1. V shed 6 bases and J 4 bases; nucleotides not matched to a gene: 7. Germline CDR1 and CDR2: SEHNR and FQNEAQ (reference sequence). The CDR3 consists of 14 residues. Full variable domain (outside the CDR3, taken from reference TRBV7-9 and TRBJ2-5): DTGVSQNPRHKITKRGQNVTFRCDPISEHNRLYWYRQTLGQGPEFLTYFQNEAQLEKSRLLSDRFSAERPKGSFSTLEIQRTEQGDSAMYLCASSYRGMGETQYFGPGTRLLVL.

The rearrangement uses TRBV7-2 and TRBJ2-5; 9 positions match TRBD2. J lost 8 bases, V lost 4 bases, and 8 bases had no gene match. The CDR3 has 14 residues. In germline, CDR1 is SGHTA, CDR2 FQGNSA. The CDR3 reads CASSSIGRGGTQYF. In DNA form, the CDR3 reads TGTGCCAGCAGCTCCATCGGGCGGGGGGGCACCCAGTACTTC.

The rearrangement joins TRBV7-2 to TRBJ1-2; no clear D. Trimming shortened V by 2 bases and J by 4 bases, and 14 bases separated the two germline ends. Germline-derived CDR1 and CDR2 are SGHTA and FQGNSA. This CDR3 is 15 amino acids long. CDR3 bases: TGTGCCAGCAGCTTAACATCCGACCGAGCCTATGGCTACACCTTC. Its translation is CASSLTSDRAYGYTF.

There are many counts of this clonotype. The chain recombines TRBV7-9 with TRBJ2-7; either TRBD1 or TRBD2 may supply D (5 bases each). Germline V gives CDR1 SEHNR, CDR2 FQNEAQ (reference sequence). This CDR3 contains 15 residues. Trimming took off 4 bases at V and 2 bases at J, with 15 bases between the two ends. The CDR3 nucleotides read TGTGCCAGCAGCTCGCGAAGGGTGGGACCCTACGAGCAGTACTTC. Protein product: CASSSRRVGPYEQYF. The whole variable domain, filled in from reference TRBV7-9 and TRBJ2-7, reads DTGVSQNPRHKITKRGQNVTFRCDPISEHNRLYWYRQTLGQGPEFLTYFQNEAQLEKSRLLSDRFSAERPKGSFSTLEIQRTEQGDSAMYLCASSSRRVGPYEQYFGPGTRLTVT.

This clonotype was detected ten times or more. The chain links TRBV5-1 to TRBJ2-3; TRBD2 is a possible D gene (6 bases). Trimming removed 0 bases from V and 1 base from J, with 12 bases in between. The CDR3 covers 16 residues. Germline V CDR1 and CDR2: SGHRS, YFSETQ. The CDR3, as DNA: TGCGCCAGCAGCTTGGAGGGCGGGATTCGCACAGATACGCAGTATTTT. Its translation: CASSLEGGIRTDTQYF. The whole variable domain, remainder taken from reference TRBV5-1 and TRBJ2-3, is KAGVTQTPRYLIKTRGQQVTLSCSPISGHRSVSWYQQTPGQGLQFLFEYFSETQRNKGNFPGRFSGRQFSNSRSEMNVSTLELGDSALYLCASSLEGGIRTDTQYFGPGTRLTVL.

This clonotype was seen many times. The chain is built from TRBV14 and TRBJ2-1, with TRBD2 identical over 11 bases. Germline V gene sequence: CDR1 SGHDN, CDR2 FVKESK. CDR3 length: 16 amino acids. V trimming: 4 bases; J trimming: 4 bases; junction bases outside the gene matches: 6. This CDR3 reads CASSPVRLAGYNEQFF. In nucleotides, the CDR3 is TGTGCCAGCAGCCCCGTTCGACTAGCGGGGTACAATGAGCAGTTCTTC.

The chain joins TRBV7-3 to TRBJ1-5; the D is unclear. Per germline, CDR1 SGHTA and CDR2 FQGTGA. V was cut by 9 bases and J by 3 bases, with 9 bases left in between. This CDR3 has 12 residues. CDR3 region: CASGLNNQPQHF. CDR3 nucleotides: TGTGCCAGTGGACTGAACAATCAGCCCCAGCATTTT.